What follows are 32 T cell receptor beta chains derived from one specimen sequenced in a study of T cell changes during pregnancy in multiple sclerosis. The data were produced by immunoSEQ multiplex PCR, yet TCRdb's version contains in-frame clones alone and is incomplete. The sample gives just over 65,000 clones, 91% of which show up once; around 0.89% is in the top ten. Sequencing used peripheral blood, obtained in the second trimester of pregnancy. The receptors derive from a female donor with multiple sclerosis, enrolled in a pregnancy study.

The V call is TRBV5-1, the J call TRBJ2-5; tentative D call: TRBD2 (6 bases). Between the trimmed V and J ends, which lost 6 bases and 2 bases, there was a span of 17 bases. The CDR3 is 15 residues long. Germline loops: CDR1 SGHRS, CDR2 YFSETQ. The CDR3 protein is CASNPDRGWQETQYF. CDR3 sequence (DNA): TGCGCCAGCAACCCGGATCGGGGGTGGCAAGAGACCCAGTACTTC.

The chain joins TRBV14 to TRBJ2-3, with D tentatively TRBD2 (6 bases). The V gene's germline CDR1 is SGHDN and CDR2 FVKESK. V dropped 3 bases and J dropped 6 bases, with 19 bases sitting between them. There are 16 residues in the CDR3. CDR3 protein: CASSQGLPRWGDTQYF. The CDR3, as DNA: TGTGCCAGCAGCCAGGGACTTCCAAGATGGGGCGATACGCAGTATTTT. The variable domain in full, completed from reference TRBV14 and TRBJ2-3, reads EAGVTQFPSHSVIEKGQTVTLRCDPISGHDNLYWYRRVMGKEIKFLLHFVKESKQDESGMPNNRFLAERTGGTYSTLKVQPAELEDSGVYFCASSQGLPRWGDTQYFGPGTRLTVL.

The gene calls are TRBV4-3 and TRBJ2-7; a possible D gene is TRBD1 (5 bases). The length of the CDR3 is 15 residues. Trimming pared 0 bases from V and 2 bases from J, leaving 11 bases between. Germline lookup yields CDR1 LGHNA and CDR2 YSLEER. This CDR3 reads CASSQDGARTYEQYF. The CDR3 DNA reads TGCGCCAGCAGCCAAGATGGGGCCAGAACCTACGAGCAGTACTTC.

The chain combines TRBV9 with TRBJ2-5; D uncertain. The CDR3 is 12 residues long. Germline assignment: CDR1 SGDLS and CDR2 YYNGEE. V lost 4 bases and J lost 5, with 9 bases in between. The DNA of the CDR3 is TGTGCCAGCAGCCCAAATGCGGAGACCCAGTACTTC. As protein: CASSPNAETQYF.

The V and J genes are TRBV5-8 and TRBJ2-3; 7 bases line up with TRBD2. Germline assignment: CDR1 SGHTS and CDR2 YDEGEE. This CDR3 spans 16 amino acids. The V segment lost 0 bases and the J segment 2 bases; nucleotides outside the gene matches: 6. The CDR3 region has the DNA TGTGCCAGCAGCTTGGGGGAGGGGATTTACACAGATACGCAGTATTTT. Its translation: CASSLGEGIYTDTQYF.

This chain connects TRBV6-1 to TRBJ2-5; TRBD2 is a possible D gene (6 bases). CDR1 and CDR2 (germline): MNHNS, SASEGT. V lost 0 bases and J 4 bases, leaving 12 bases between the germline ends. CDR3 length equals 15 residues. As DNA, the CDR3 is TGTGCCAGCAGTGAAGCGTTCCGGGGAGGAGAGACCCAGTACTTC. This codes for CASSEAFRGGETQYF.

V and J are TRBV4-3 and TRBJ2-3, with 9 bases matching TRBD1. This CDR3 contains 16 residues. J gave up 3 bases and V 0 bases, and 4 bases lay outside the gene matches. Germline V gene sequence: CDR1 LGHNA, CDR2 YSLEER. The CDR3 sequence: CASSQDRQGGTDTQYF. The DNA for the CDR3 is TGCGCCAGCAGCCAAGATCGACAGGGGGGAACAGATACGCAGTATTTT.

The chain is built from TRBV7-2 and TRBJ1-2, with D perhaps matching TRBD1 (6 bases). This CDR3 spans 14 amino acids. Germline CDR1 reads SGHTA; CDR2 reads FQGNSA. Trimming shortened V by 6 bases and J by 2 bases, and 13 bases separated the two germline ends. CDR3 residues: CASRSTGHNYGYTF. The CDR3 bases are TGTGCCAGCAGATCAACGGGACACAACTATGGCTACACCTTC.

V gene TRBV7-9 combines with J gene TRBJ1-1, with D maybe TRBD1 (6 bases). The ends were cut back, 0 bases at V and 12 bases at J, with 11 bases in the middle. The CDR3 loop spans 12 amino acids. Germline loops: CDR1 SEHNR, CDR2 FQNEAQ (reference sequence). Written as DNA, the CDR3 is TGTGCCAGCAGCTTAGCCGGGGGGCCGACTTTCTTT. The encoded protein is CASSLAGGPTFF.

The chain uses TRBV11-2 and TRBJ1-4; TRBD1 matches 9 bases. Germline-derived CDR1 and CDR2 are SGHAT and FQNNGV. CDR3 length: 15 residues. V dropped 4 bases and J dropped 5; count of bases not matched to a gene: 5. The CDR3 DNA follows: TGTGCCAGCAGCTCAGGGACAGGGAGGAATGAAAAACTGTTTTTT. Amino acid sequence: CASSSGTGRNEKLFF.

This chain links TRBV9 with TRBJ2-2; maybe TRBD2 (7 bases). CDR1 is SGDLS and CDR2 is YYNGEE in the germline V gene. V was shortened by 3 bases and J by 2 bases, with 14 bases between the two germline ends. This CDR3 region has 16 residues. DNA of the CDR3: TGTGCCAGCAGCGCCCCTAGGGGGGGAAACACCGGGGAGCTGTTTTTT. Translated, it gives CASSAPRGGNTGELFF.

V usage is TRBV18 and J usage is TRBJ2-1, with D possibly matching TRBD2 (5 bases). CDR1 KGHSH and CDR2 LQKENI come from the germline V gene. This CDR3 spans 15 amino acids. V lost 3 bases, J lost 0 bases, and 9 bases lay in between. The CDR3 protein is CASSPGVSSYNEQFF. The CDR3 region has the DNA TGTGCCAGCTCACCCGGGGTTAGCTCCTACAATGAGCAGTTCTTC. Together with reference TRBV18 and TRBJ2-1, the CDR3 gives the full variable domain: NAGVMQNPRHLVRRRGQEARLRCSPMKGHSHVYWYRQLPEEGLKFMVYLQKENIIDESGMPKERFSAEFPKEGPSILRIQQVVRGDSAAYFCASSPGVSSYNEQFFGPGTRLTVL.

This chain connects TRBV27 to TRBJ2-5; 9 bases are a match to TRBD2. Per the germline V gene, CDR1 is MNHEY and CDR2 is SMNVEV (reference sequence). V shed 6 bases, J shed 5 bases, and the junction held 10 bases outside the gene matches. This CDR3 comprises 15 residues. This chain's CDR3 is CASSQIAGVLETQYF. The CDR3 DNA reads as TGTGCCAGCAGCCAAATAGCGGGGGTGCTGGAGACCCAGTACTTC.

About this clone itself: The conserved final phenylalanine or tryptophan is absent from the CDR3, which likely points to a read error. The limits of the CDR3 on the DNA are not certain, so only TCRdb's listed CDR3 is given. This sequence joins TRBV19 and TRBJ2-7; the DNA was not compared with TRBD2, the D call given in the table. With termini counted, the CDR3 has 10 amino acids. Germline V gives CDR1 LNHDA, CDR2 SQIVND (reference sequence). The CDR3 loop is CASNGGESLL.

The V call is TRBV7-3, the J call TRBJ2-3; a weak D match, TRBD1 (7 bases). Trimming took 5 bases from V and 4 from J, leaving 13 bases between them. The CDR3 totals 14 residues. CDR1 SGHTA and CDR2 FQGTGA come from the germline V gene. This chain's CDR3 is CASSQGGSSDTQYF. The CDR3 coding sequence is TGTGCCAGCAGCCAGGGGGGATCCTCAGATACGCAGTATTTT.

The genes are TRBV7-3 and TRBJ1-4, with D maybe TRBD1 (5 bases). This CDR3 has 15 residues. Germline V gene data show CDR1 as SGHTA and CDR2 as FQGTGA. Trimming stripped 0 bases from V and 8 bases from J, with 13 bases between. CDR3 bases: TGTGCCAGCAGCTTAACGGGGACTGGCCAGGAAAAACTGTTTTTT. Its translation: CASSLTGTGQEKLFF.

This chain connects TRBV5-4 to TRBJ1-4; 7 nucleotides match TRBD1. The germline V gene encodes CDR1 SGHNT and CDR2 YYREEE (reference sequence). The ends lost 0 bases at V and 5 bases at J; junction bases unmatched: 4. This CDR3 comprises 15 residues. CDR3 region: CASSLVGTENEKLFF. The CDR3 nucleotides are TGTGCCAGCAGCTTGGTAGGGACAGAGAATGAAAAACTGTTTTTT. The full variable domain, its missing parts supplied by reference TRBV5-4 and TRBJ1-4, is ETGVTQSPTHLIKTRGQQVTLRCSSQSGHNTVSWYQQALGQGPQFIFQYYREEENGRGNFPPRFSGLQFPNYSSELNVNALELDDSALYLCASSLVGTENEKLFFGSGTQLSVL.

This rearrangement joins TRBV9 to TRBJ2-6, with D perhaps matching TRBD1 (6 bases). The germline CDR1 and CDR2 sequences are SGDLS and YYNGEE. Trimming took off 0 bases at V and 0 bases at J, with 10 bases between the two ends. The CDR3 loop spans 17 amino acids. The DNA of the CDR3 is TGTGCCAGCAGCGTAGAGGACAGCCTCTCTGGGGCCAACGTCCTGACTTTC. Its protein is CASSVEDSLSGANVLTF.

The rearrangement links TRBV7-9 to TRBJ1-2; D may be TRBD1 (5 bases). The CDR3 is made up of 16 amino acids. Germline-derived CDR1 and CDR2 are SEHNR and FQNEAQ (reference sequence). Trimming took 0 bases from V and 5 from J, leaving 16 bases between them. The CDR3 spells CASSLAGQGGEYGYTF. The CDR3 DNA sequence: TGTGCCAGCAGCTTAGCTGGGCAGGGAGGAGAGTATGGCTACACCTTC.

The chain links TRBV6-5 to TRBJ2-4; D might be TRBD2 (8 bases). The germline V gene has CDR1 MNHEY and CDR2 SVGAGI. V was pared by 5 bases and J by 9 bases, with 20 bases between. This CDR3 has 15 amino acids. CDR3 sequence: CASSISGAAGGIQYF. CDR3 sequence (DNA): TGTGCCAGCAGTATTAGCGGGGCCGCAGGGGGCATTCAGTACTTC.

V is TRBV30 and J is TRBJ1-1; 7 bases line up with TRBD1. Germline CDR1 GTSNPN, CDR2 SVGIG (reference sequence). The CDR3 is 12 amino acids. V was pared by 5 bases and J by 6 bases, with 6 bases of the junction left unmatched. CDR3 bases: TGTGCCTGGGGTAGACAGGGCCCTGAAGCTTTCTTT. Translation: CAWGRQGPEAFF.

The chain uses TRBV27 and TRBJ2-7, with 7 bases lining up with TRBD2. CDR1 is MNHEY, CDR2 SMNVEV, per germline (reference sequence). V was clipped by 4 bases and J by 2 bases; unmatched bases: 5. The CDR3 runs to 14 residues. The CDR3 loop is CASSYSRGAYEQYF. The CDR3 DNA follows: TGTGCCAGCAGTTACTCCCGGGGGGCCTACGAGCAGTACTTC.

The genes are TRBV14 and TRBJ1-2; the D is unclear. The germline V and J ends were trimmed by 1 base and 7 bases, with 10 bases remaining between them. This CDR3 is 13 amino acids long. Per germline, CDR1 SGHDN and CDR2 FVKESK. The CDR3 region is CASSQVPRAGYTF. The CDR3 DNA reads as TGTGCCAGCAGCCAAGTGCCCCGAGCTGGCTACACCTTC. The full variable domain, rest sourced from reference TRBV14 and TRBJ1-2, is EAGVTQFPSHSVIEKGQTVTLRCDPISGHDNLYWYRRVMGKEIKFLLHFVKESKQDESGMPNNRFLAERTGGTYSTLKVQPAELEDSGVYFCASSQVPRAGYTFGSGTRLTVV.

The chain carries TRBV15 and TRBJ1-1; 7 nucleotides align to TRBD1. In germline, CDR1 is LNHNV, CDR2 YYDKDF (reference sequence). The CDR3 spans 17 residues. Trimming cost V 3 bases and J 0 bases; bases outside gene matches: 10. The CDR3 region has the DNA TGTGCCACCAGCAGCCTACAGGGGAAGGCTGTGAACACTGAAGCTTTCTTT. It is translated as CATSSLQGKAVNTEAFF.

This chain links TRBV7-8 with TRBJ2-7; 9 bases are a match to TRBD1. The CDR3 sequence is 13 residues long. J was trimmed by 2 bases and V by 5 bases; bases with no gene match: 1. Per the germline V gene, CDR1 is SGHVS and CDR2 is FQNEAQ. CDR3 amino acids: CASSRTGAYEQYF. Written as DNA, the CDR3 is TGTGCCAGCAGCCGGACAGGGGCCTACGAGCAGTACTTC. Together with reference TRBV7-8 and TRBJ2-7, the CDR3 gives the full variable domain: GAGVSQSPRYKVAKRGQDVALRCDPISGHVSLFWYQQALGQGPEFLTYFQNEAQLDKSGLPSDRFFAERPEGSVSTLKIQRTQQEDSAVYLCASSRTGAYEQYFGPGTRLTVT.

The chain is built from TRBV5-6 and TRBJ2-7, with 8 bases that match TRBD1. V was pared by 4 bases and J by 3 bases, with 9 bases of the junction left unmatched. CDR3 size: 15 residues. The germline CDR1 and CDR2 sequences are SGHDT and YYEEEE. CDR3 bases: TGTGCCAGCAGCCACGGACAGGGCGGCCTCTACGAGCAGTACTTC. This sequence encodes CASSHGQGGLYEQYF.

Details on this clone: The same CDR3 also results from other DNA sequences found in this sample. The J gene is TRBJ2-5, the V gene TRBV7-2; 7 bases are shared with TRBD2. The CDR3 length is 13 residues. The V and J ends lost 3 bases and 9 bases, in that order; junction bases with no gene match: 7. Germline values: CDR1 SGHTA, CDR2 FQGNSA. The CDR3: CASSLGGMGAQYF. The CDR3 bases are TGTGCCAGCAGCTTGGGGGGGATGGGGGCCCAGTACTTC.

This chain links TRBV29-1 with TRBJ2-3; 7 bases are a match to TRBD2. This CDR3 region has 14 residues. V was clipped by 6 bases and J by 0 bases; unmatched bases: 6. Looked up from germline, CDR1 is SQVTM and CDR2 is ANQGSEA. The CDR3, as DNA: TGCAGCGTAACGCGGGGGTGGAGCACAGATACGCAGTATTTT. Protein sequence: CSVTRGWSTDTQYF.

The chain carries TRBV7-2 and TRBJ2-1; 13 positions match TRBD2. The CDR3 is 18 amino acids. Germline CDR1 reads SGHTA; CDR2 reads FQGNSA. V was pared by 5 bases and J by 1 base, with 8 bases of the junction left unmatched. The DNA for the CDR3 is TGTGCCAGCAGCAAGACTAGCGGGGGGCCATCTTCCTACAATGAGCAGTTCTTC. Translating it yields CASSKTSGGPSSYNEQFF.

CDR3 DNA sequence: TGTGCCAGCAGCTTAACAGAGGGCCTGGGGTCGCAGTATTTT. Translated, it gives CASSLTEGLGSQYF. The chain combines TRBV7-3 with TRBJ2-3; TRBD2 is a possible D gene (5 bases). In germline, CDR1 is SGHTA, CDR2 FQGTGA. The length of the CDR3 is 14 residues. Between the trimmed V and J ends, which lost 0 bases and 10 bases, there was a span of 14 bases. Full variable domain (remainder filled in from reference TRBV7-3 and TRBJ2-3): GAGVSQTPSNKVTEKGKYVELRCDPISGHTALYWYRQSLGQGPEFLIYFQGTGAADDSGLPNDRFFAVRPEGSVSTLKIQRTERGDSAVYLCASSLTEGLGSQYFGPGTRLTVL.

V gene TRBV29-1 combines with J gene TRBJ1-2, with D perhaps TRBD1 (5 bases). V gave up 4 bases and J gave up 2 bases, with 8 bases separating them. The CDR3 is 12 amino acids. Germline assignment: CDR1 SQVTM and CDR2 ANQGSEA. In DNA form, the CDR3 reads TGCAGCGTTGGGGGGGGGAACTATGGCTACACCTTC. Its translation is CSVGGGNYGYTF.

V usage is TRBV5-5 and J usage is TRBJ2-6; D possibly corresponds to TRBD1 (5 bases). This CDR3 has 17 residues. CDR1 and CDR2 (germline): SGHKS, YYEKEE (reference sequence). Trimming took 0 bases from V and 0 from J, leaving 10 bases between them. The CDR3 loop reads CASSLEGSHSGANVLTF. As DNA, the CDR3 is TGTGCCAGCAGCTTGGAGGGGTCCCACTCTGGGGCCAACGTCCTGACTTTC.